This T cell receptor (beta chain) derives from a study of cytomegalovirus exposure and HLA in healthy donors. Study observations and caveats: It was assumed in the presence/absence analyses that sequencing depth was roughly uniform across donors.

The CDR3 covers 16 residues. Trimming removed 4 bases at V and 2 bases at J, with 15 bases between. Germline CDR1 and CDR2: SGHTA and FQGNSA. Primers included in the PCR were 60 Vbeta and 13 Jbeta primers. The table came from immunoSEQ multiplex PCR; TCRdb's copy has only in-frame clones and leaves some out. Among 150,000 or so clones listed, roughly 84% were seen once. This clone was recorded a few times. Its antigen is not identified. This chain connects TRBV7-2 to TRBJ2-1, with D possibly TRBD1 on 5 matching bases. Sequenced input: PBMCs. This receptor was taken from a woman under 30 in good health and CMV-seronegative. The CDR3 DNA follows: TGTGCCAGCAGCTCCGCAGGGATGTCCACCTACAATGAGCAGTTCTTC. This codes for CASSSAGMSTYNEQFF.